These 7 T cell receptor beta chains came from one sample sequenced in a study of spatial heterogeneity in lung cancer. TCRdb used MiXCR to reprocess the 5' RACE reads, holding one entry per CDR3 protein. This sample has tens of thousands of distinct CDR3 sequences, with approximately 21% found just once. Time point described: sample taken at primary tumor resection. Sequencing of whole RNA from tumor, nontumor lung or frozen PBMC involved no sorting. The material was PBMCs, obtained at surgery. These receptors were taken from a male donor with early-stage non-small cell lung cancer.

The chain employs TRBV7-8 and TRBJ2-2; D gene uncertain. The CDR3 has 14 amino acids. V was trimmed by 2 bases and J by 4 bases, leaving 8 bases between them. The germline CDR1 and CDR2 sequences are SGHVS and FQNEAQ. CDR3 region: CASSLSGATGELFF. The CDR3 DNA sequence: TGTGCCAGCAGCTTATCCGGCGCCACCGGGGAGCTGTTTTTT.

This clonotype turned up a few times. The chain employs TRBV27 and TRBJ2-7, with D possibly being TRBD1 (6 bases). This CDR3 is 13 amino acids long. The V gene's germline CDR1 is MNHEY and CDR2 SMNVEV (reference sequence). Trimming took 6 bases from V and 2 from J, leaving 11 bases between them. The CDR3 DNA reads TGTGCCAGCAGCCGGGACACTACCTACGAGCAGTACTTC. Protein: CASSRDTTYEQYF.

This clonotype has at least ten counts. The gene calls are TRBV12-3 or TRBV12-4 and TRBJ2-5; D gene unclear. The CDR3 is 14 amino acids. Trimming took 2 bases from V and 0 from J, leaving 7 bases between them. This chain's CDR3 is CASSLSWNQETQYF. The CDR3 DNA sequence: TGTGCCAGCAGTTTATCATGGAACCAAGAGACCCAGTACTTC.

This chain connects TRBV7-2 to TRBJ2-3; D unclear. The CDR3 is 13 amino acids. Germline V CDR1 and CDR2: SGHTA, FQGNSA. V lost 2 bases, J lost 3 bases, and 6 bases lay in between. CDR3 bases: TGTGCCAGCAGCTTAATTCTGACAGATACGCAGTATTTT. It yields the protein CASSLILTDTQYF.

This chain uses TRBV2 with TRBJ2-2, with D perhaps TRBD1 or TRBD2 (6 bases each). This CDR3 spans 15 amino acids. Germline lookup yields CDR1 SNHLY and CDR2 FYNNEI. V was cut by 3 bases and J by 7 bases, with 15 bases left in between. CDR3 sequence (DNA): TGTGCCAGCAGTGATCTGGGGGGCGCCGACGGGGAGCTGTTTTTT. The encoded protein is CASSDLGGADGELFF.

This chain links TRBV29-1 with TRBJ2-3, with D possibly being TRBD2 (6 bases). The germline V gene encodes CDR1 SQVTM and CDR2 ANQGSEA. V was clipped by 2 bases and J by 4 bases, with 13 bases between them. The CDR3 runs to 14 residues. Here the CDR3 reads CSVETSGWADTQYF. In DNA, the CDR3 is TGCAGCGTTGAAACGAGCGGGTGGGCAGATACGCAGTATTTT.

V usage is TRBV10-3 and J usage is TRBJ1-2, with 7 bases lining up with TRBD1. The CDR3 runs 13 residues. The ends lost 5 bases at V and 6 bases at J; junction bases unmatched: 6. CDR1 ENHRY and CDR2 SYGVKD come from the germline V gene. CDR3: CAISRTGENGYTF. CDR3 DNA sequence: TGTGCCATCAGTCGGACAGGCGAAAATGGCTACACCTTC.